Listed below are T cell receptor beta chains from one sample, sequenced in a study of blood T cell repertoires in COVID-19. Clones were read by immunoSEQ multiplex PCR, and TCRdb kept only the in-frame ones, dropping some. The table includes about 180,000 clones, 83% detected once. The material sequenced was peripheral blood. These receptors were collected from a human donor in a cohort sampled during active COVID-19. Both conserved end residues are part of each CDR3. A D gene is named only where the DNA matches it firmly. Part of the rows lack a size; the others show once, few, many or a class for expanded clones.

TRBJ1-1 | 13 | - | - | TRBV27 | TGTGCCAGCAGTTTTCGGAGGAACACTGAAGCTTTCTTT | CASSFRRNTEAFF
TRBJ1-2 | 15 | - | TRBD1 | TRBV6-6 | TGTGCCAGCAGTTACGCGGGACAGGGTGACTATGGCTACACCTTC | CASSYAGQGDYGYTF
TRBJ1-2 | 12 | - | - | TRBV19 | TGTGCCAGTAGTGGTCGGGGTTCTGGCTACACCTTC | CASSGRGSGYTF
TRBJ1-2 | 15 | - | - | TRBV6-2/TRBV6-3 | TGTGCCAGCAGTTCAGGGTCAGGGGCTGGCTATGGCTACACCTTC | CASSSGSGAGYGYTF
TRBJ2-5 | 13 | - | TRBD1 | TRBV4-3 | TGCGCCAGCAGCCAAGGGGGGACAGGGGCCCAGTACTTC | CASSQGGTGAQYF
TRBJ2-6 | 16 | - | TRBD1 | TRBV6-2/TRBV6-3 | TGTGCCAGCAGTTGGACAGGGGACTCTGGGGCCAACGTCCTGACTTTC | CASSWTGDSGANVLTF
TRBJ2-1 | 15 | - | TRBD1 | TRBV7-3 | TGTGCCAGCAGGCCTACAGGGGGCGCAAAGGATGAGCAGTTCTTC | CASRPTGGAKDEQFF
TRBJ1-1 | 14 | many | - | TRBV6-4 | TGTGCCAGCGGGGAGGGGGAGCCTCGGACTGAAGCTTTCTTT | CASGEGEPRTEAFF
TRBJ1-6 | 16 | - | TRBD1 | TRBV7-2 | TGTGCCAGCAGTTACTATGGGACAGGGGGCAATTCACCCCTCCACTTT | CASSYYGTGGNSPLHF
TRBJ2-7 | 13 | - | - | TRBV27 | TGTGCCAGCAGTCTGGACGGGGTGAGGGAGCAGTACTTC | CASSLDGVREQYF
TRBJ2-3 | 15 | - | TRBD1 | TRBV4-3 | TGCGCCAGCAGCCAACCGGGACAGGGCACAGATACGCAGTATTTT | CASSQPGQGTDTQYF
TRBJ1-4 | 14 | - | - | TRBV28 | TGTGCCAGCAGACCCGGGGAGGGCCGGGAAAAACTGTTTTTT | CASRPGEGREKLFF
TRBJ2-7 | 14 | - | - | TRBV6-5 | TGTGCCAGCAGTTACGCTCTCCTACGAGGGGAGCAGTACTTC | CASSYALLRGEQYF
TRBJ2-7 | 14 | - | TRBD1 | TRBV19 | TGTGCCAGTAGTACCGGGACAGGGTCCTACGAGCAGTACTTC | CASSTGTGSYEQYF
TRBJ2-7 | 15 | many | TRBD2 | TRBV25-1 | TGTGCCAGCAGTGAAGCGGGAGGGAGGACCTACGAGCAGTACTTC | CASSEAGGRTYEQYF
TRBJ2-5 | 12 | - | TRBD1 | TRBV6-6 | TGTGCCAGCAGCACCAGGGGGGAGACCCAGTACTTC | CASSTRGETQYF
TRBJ2-7 | 13 | - | - | TRBV7-2 | TGTGCCAGCAGCTTAGGCAGGGGCCGGGAGCAGTACTTC | CASSLGRGREQYF
TRBJ2-7 | 15 | - | TRBD1 | TRBV7-9 | TGTGCCAGCAGCTTTTCGGGGACAGGGGGTGGCGAGCAGTACTTC | CASSFSGTGGGEQYF
TRBJ1-5 | 16 | - | TRBD1 | TRBV10-2 | TGCGCCAGCAGCGCCGATCAGGGGGCAAGCAATCAGCCCCAGCATTTT | CASSADQGASNQPQHF
TRBJ2-7 | 14 | - | TRBD1 | TRBV6-5 | TGTGCCAGCCGGGGCGGACAGGGGGCTTACGAGCAGTACTTC | CASRGGQGAYEQYF
TRBJ2-2 | 15 | - | - | TRBV13 | TGTGCCAGCAGCCCACCGAGTAAGAGCACCGGGGAGCTGTTTTTT | CASSPPSKSTGELFF
TRBJ2-5 | 15 | - | - | TRBV6-1 | TGTGCCAGCAGTGAAGCAGGCGGGGGCTGGGAGACCCAGTACTTC | CASSEAGGGWETQYF
TRBJ1-2 | 13 | - | TRBD1 | TRBV10-3 | TGTGCCATCAGTCCGGGACAGCAAGAGGGCTACACCTTC | CAISPGQQEGYTF
TRBJ1-1 | 12 | - | TRBD1 | TRBV9 | TGTGCCAGCAGCGTAGTACAGGGGGTTGTTTTCTTT | CASSVVQGVVFF
TRBJ2-5 | 17 | - | TRBD1 | TRBV5-8 | TGTGCCAGCAGCTTGGGCGTGACAGGGGGTTATTCGGAGACCCAGTACTTC | CASSLGVTGGYSETQYF
TRBJ1-1 | 15 | - | - | TRBV7-6 | TGTGCCAGCAGCTTAGATACCAGATTAGGAGGTGAAGCTTTCTTT | CASSLDTRLGGEAFF
TRBJ2-2 | 17 | - | TRBD2 | TRBV7-9 | TGTGCCAGCAGTCCCGGACTAGCGGGAGTGTGGGCCGGGGAGCTGTTTTTT | CASSPGLAGVWAGELFF
TRBJ1-2 | 14 | few | - | TRBV6-5 | TGTGCCAGCAGTTACGGGATGGAGGTTTATGGCTACACCTTC | CASSYGMEVYGYTF
TRBJ1-2 | 13 | - | - | TRBV29-1 | TGCAGCGTTGAGGGCAGTCCTAACTATGGCTACACCTTC | CSVEGSPNYGYTF
TRBJ2-2 | 16 | few | - | TRBV7-3 | TGTGCCAGCAGCTCCGCAGGGGCTGCGAACACCGGGGAGCTGTTTTTT | CASSSAGAANTGELFF
TRBJ1-5 | 13 | - | TRBD1 | TRBV12-3/TRBV12-4 | TGTGCCAGCAGAGCGACAGGGAATCAGCCCCAGCATTTT | CASRATGNQPQHF
TRBJ1-2 | 14 | - | TRBD1 | TRBV3-1/TRBV3-2 | TGTGCCAGCAGCCAAGATCCAGGGGGCTATGGCTACACCTTC | CASSQDPGGYGYTF
TRBJ2-7 | 15 | - | TRBD2 | TRBV10-1 | TGCGCCAGCAGTTGGACTAGCGACATGTCTTGGGAGCAGTACTTC | CASSWTSDMSWEQYF
TRBJ2-1 | 15 | once | - | TRBV5-4 | TGTGCCAGCAGCTTGCCCGGGGACGCGGGACTCCAGCAGTTCTTC | CASSLPGDAGLQQFF
TRBJ2-1 | 13 | - | - | TRBV5-8 | TGTGCCAGCAGCTTGTCACAGTACAATGAGCAGTTCTTC | CASSLSQYNEQFF
TRBJ2-7 | 15 | few | - | TRBV10-3 | TGTGCCATCAGTGTCACAGGGCTACCAAACTACGAGCAGTACTTC | CAISVTGLPNYEQYF
TRBJ1-2 | 16 | - | TRBD1 | TRBV3-1/TRBV3-2 | TGTGCCAGCAGCCAGACTACAGGGGGAGGTCTTAATGGCTACACCTTC | CASSQTTGGGLNGYTF
TRBJ2-2 | 15 | - | - | TRBV6-1 | TGTGCCAGCAGTGAGGCCGGGGTATGGGCCGGGGAGCTGTTTTTT | CASSEAGVWAGELFF
TRBJ2-7 | 16 | - | - | TRBV9 | TGTGCCAGCAGCCCTCAGGCGGGCGTTAGCGTCTACGAGCAGTACTTC | CASSPQAGVSVYEQYF
TRBJ2-7 | 14 | - | TRBD1 | TRBV6-5 | TGTGCCAGCAGTACGGACAGGAGCTCCTACGAGCAGTACTTC | CASSTDRSSYEQYF
TRBJ1-6 | 15 | - | TRBD1 | TRBV6-5 | TGTGCCAGCAGCCGATCTGACAGGGGCAATTCACCCCTCCACTTT | CASSRSDRGNSPLHF
TRBJ2-7 | 16 | - | - | TRBV4-3 | TGCGCCAGCAGCGACTCAGTCAAGAAAGCGCGCGGCGAGCAGTACTTC | CASSDSVKKARGEQYF
TRBJ1-1 | 16 | - | TRBD1 | TRBV18 | TGTGCCAGCTCACCCCGCTCAGGCAGGGGGCTCACTGAAGCTTTCTTT | CASSPRSGRGLTEAFF
TRBJ2-7 | 12 | - | - | TRBV5-1 | TGCGCCAGCAGCCGGGACAACTACGAGCAGTACTTC | CASSRDNYEQYF
TRBJ2-7 | 19 | - | - | TRBV12-2 | TGTGCAAGTCGCTTAAGTGTTAGGGGGCGGCCCCATCAACCCTACGAGCAGTACTTC | CASRLSVRGRPHQPYEQYF
TRBJ1-2 | 13 | - | TRBD1 | TRBV12-3/TRBV12-4 | TGTGCCAGCAGTTTAAGACAGGGGGGCGGCTACACCTTC | CASSLRQGGGYTF
TRBJ1-1 | 12 | - | - | TRBV2 | TGTGCCAGCGGCCGAGCGGGGGCTGAAGCTTTCTTT | CASGRAGAEAFF
TRBJ2-6 | 15 | once | - | TRBV18 | TGTGCCAGCTCGCCCGACACCTCTGGGGCCAACGTCCTGACTTTC | CASSPDTSGANVLTF
TRBJ2-3 | 16 | - | TRBD2 | TRBV6-6 | TGTGCCAGCAGGGGGACTAGCGGAATCCACACAGATACGCAGTATTTT | CASRGTSGIHTDTQYF
TRBJ1-1 | 15 | - | - | TRBV21-1 | TGTGCCAGCAGCAAAATGGGGACATCGAACACTGAAGCTTTCTTT | CASSKMGTSNTEAFF
TRBJ2-1 | 15 | - | TRBD2 | TRBV6-6 | TGTGCCAGCAGTTACAGCGGGAGTTGGGACAATGAGCAGTTCTTC | CASSYSGSWDNEQFF
TRBJ2-3 | 14 | - | - | TRBV7-2 | TGTGCCAGCAGCTTACCCCCTAGGACAGATACGCAGTATTTT | CASSLPPRTDTQYF
TRBJ1-1 | 15 | - | TRBD1 | TRBV19 | TGTGCCAGTAGTACGGGGACAGGGACTCGCACTGAAGCTTTCTTT | CASSTGTGTRTEAFF
TRBJ2-5 | 15 | - | TRBD2 | TRBV5-1 | TGCGCCAGCAGCTTAGCGGGGGGAAGGGGTGAGACCCAGTACTTC | CASSLAGGRGETQYF
TRBJ2-1 | 17 | few | TRBD1 | TRBV19 | TGTGCCAGTAGTATCCCTATGGGACAGGGTTTCCACAATGAGCAGTTCTTC | CASSIPMGQGFHNEQFF
TRBJ2-3 | 16 | - | - | TRBV7-2 | TGTGCCAGCAGTCGGGGGTGGAATCCGGGGACAGATACGCAGTATTTT | CASSRGWNPGTDTQYF
TRBJ1-1 | 11 | - | - | TRBV28 | TGTGCCAGCAGCCTATCCTCGGAAGCTTTCTTT | CASSLSSEAFF
TRBJ2-7 | 13 | - | TRBD2 | TRBV11-3 | TGTGCCAGCAGCCGCGGGGGATCCTACGAGCAGTACTTC | CASSRGGSYEQYF
TRBJ1-2 | 13 | - | - | TRBV5-1 | TGCGCCAGCAGCGTGGATGGCACATATGGCTACACCTTC | CASSVDGTYGYTF